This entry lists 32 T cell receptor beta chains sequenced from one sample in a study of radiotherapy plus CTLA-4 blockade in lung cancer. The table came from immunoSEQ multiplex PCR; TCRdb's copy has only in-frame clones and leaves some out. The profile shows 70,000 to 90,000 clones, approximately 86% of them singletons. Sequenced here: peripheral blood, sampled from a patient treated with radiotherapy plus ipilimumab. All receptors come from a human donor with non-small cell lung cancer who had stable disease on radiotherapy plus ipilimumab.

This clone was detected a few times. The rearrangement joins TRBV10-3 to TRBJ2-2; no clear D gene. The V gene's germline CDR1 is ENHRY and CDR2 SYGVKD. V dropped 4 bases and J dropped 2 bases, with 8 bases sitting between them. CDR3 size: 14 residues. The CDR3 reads CAISVGSNTGELFF. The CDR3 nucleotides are TGTGCCATCAGTGTGGGTTCTAACACCGGGGAGCTGTTTTTT.

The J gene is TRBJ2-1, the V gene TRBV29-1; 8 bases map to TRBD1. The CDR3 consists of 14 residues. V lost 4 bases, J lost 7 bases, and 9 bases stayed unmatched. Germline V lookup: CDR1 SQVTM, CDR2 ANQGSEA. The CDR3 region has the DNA TGCAGCGTTGTTCGGCAGGGGGCAGGAAATGAGCAGTTCTTC. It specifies CSVVRQGAGNEQFF.

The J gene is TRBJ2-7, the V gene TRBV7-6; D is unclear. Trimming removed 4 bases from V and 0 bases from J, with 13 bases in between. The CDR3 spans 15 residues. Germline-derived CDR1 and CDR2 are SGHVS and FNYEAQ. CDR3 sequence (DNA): TGTGCCAGCAGCTCGTCAGTTAAGGGCTCCTACGAGCAGTACTTC. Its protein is CASSSSVKGSYEQYF.

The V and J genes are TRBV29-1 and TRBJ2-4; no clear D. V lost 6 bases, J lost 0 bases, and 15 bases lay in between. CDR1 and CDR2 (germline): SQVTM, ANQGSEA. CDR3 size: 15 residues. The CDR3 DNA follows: TGCAGCGTATTACTCTTTTGGGGAGCCAAAAACATTCAGTACTTC. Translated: CSVLLFWGAKNIQYF.

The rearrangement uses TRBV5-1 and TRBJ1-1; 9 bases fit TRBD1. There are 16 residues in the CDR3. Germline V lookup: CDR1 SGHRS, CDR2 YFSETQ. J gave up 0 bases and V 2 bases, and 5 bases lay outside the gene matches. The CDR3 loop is CASSLRTGDVNTEAFF. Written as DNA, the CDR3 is TGCGCCAGCAGCTTACGGACAGGGGACGTGAACACTGAAGCTTTCTTT.

This CDR3 is CASSPDGFSNHEQFF. The CDR3 nucleotides are TGCGCCAGCAGCCCCGACGGGTTCAGTAACCATGAGCAGTTCTTC. The chain joins TRBV5-1 to TRBJ2-1; D is ambiguous. Germline CDR1 and CDR2: SGHRS and YFSETQ. Trimming pared 4 bases from V and 8 bases from J, leaving 19 bases between. The CDR3 sequence is 15 residues long.

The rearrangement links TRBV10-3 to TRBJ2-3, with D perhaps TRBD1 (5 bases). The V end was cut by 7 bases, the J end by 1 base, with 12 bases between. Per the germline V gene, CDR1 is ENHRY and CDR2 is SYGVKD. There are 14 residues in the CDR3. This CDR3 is CAIKASGRTDTQYF. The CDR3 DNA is TGTGCCATCAAGGCTTCAGGGCGCACAGATACGCAGTATTTT.

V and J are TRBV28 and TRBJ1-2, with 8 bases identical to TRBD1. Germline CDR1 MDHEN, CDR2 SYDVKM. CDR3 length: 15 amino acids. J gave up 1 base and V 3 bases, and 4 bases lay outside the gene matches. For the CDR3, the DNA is TGTGCCAGCAGTTTGGTCACAGGGGGTAACTATGGCTACACCTTC. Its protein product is CASSLVTGGNYGYTF.

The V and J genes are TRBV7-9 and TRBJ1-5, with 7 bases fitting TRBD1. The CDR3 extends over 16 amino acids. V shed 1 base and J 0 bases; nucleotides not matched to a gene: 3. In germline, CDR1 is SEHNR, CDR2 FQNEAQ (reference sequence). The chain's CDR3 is CASSLGQGNSNQPQHF. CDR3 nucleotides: TGTGCCAGCAGCTTAGGACAGGGTAATAGCAATCAGCCCCAGCATTTT.

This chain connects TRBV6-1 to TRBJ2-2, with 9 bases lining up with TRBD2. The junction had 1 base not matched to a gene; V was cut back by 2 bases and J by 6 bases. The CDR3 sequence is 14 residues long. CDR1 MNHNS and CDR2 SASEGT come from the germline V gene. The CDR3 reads CASSELAGSGELFF. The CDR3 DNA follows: TGTGCCAGCAGTGAACTAGCGGGATCCGGGGAGCTGTTTTTT.

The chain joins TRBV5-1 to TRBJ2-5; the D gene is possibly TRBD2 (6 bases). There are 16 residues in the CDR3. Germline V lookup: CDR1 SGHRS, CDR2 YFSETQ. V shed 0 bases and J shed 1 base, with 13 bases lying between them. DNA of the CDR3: TGCGCCAGCAGCTTGGCCCGCGGGATACCCCAAGAGACCCAGTACTTC. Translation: CASSLARGIPQETQYF. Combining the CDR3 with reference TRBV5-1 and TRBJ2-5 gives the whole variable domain KAGVTQTPRYLIKTRGQQVTLSCSPISGHRSVSWYQQTPGQGLQFLFEYFSETQRNKGNFPGRFSGRQFSNSRSEMNVSTLELGDSALYLCASSLARGIPQETQYFGPGTRLLVL.

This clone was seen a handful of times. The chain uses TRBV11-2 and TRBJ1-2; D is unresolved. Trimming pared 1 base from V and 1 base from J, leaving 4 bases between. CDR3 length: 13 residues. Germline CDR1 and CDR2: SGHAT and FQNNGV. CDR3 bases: TGTGCCAGCAGCTTAGGGATTAACTATGGCTACACCTTC. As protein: CASSLGINYGYTF.

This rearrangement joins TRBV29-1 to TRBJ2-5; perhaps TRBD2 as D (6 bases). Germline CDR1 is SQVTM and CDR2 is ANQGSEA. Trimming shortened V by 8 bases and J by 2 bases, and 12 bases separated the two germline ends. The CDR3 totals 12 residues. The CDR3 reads CSSRSGQETQYF. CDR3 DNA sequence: TGCAGCAGTCGTAGCGGTCAAGAGACCCAGTACTTC.

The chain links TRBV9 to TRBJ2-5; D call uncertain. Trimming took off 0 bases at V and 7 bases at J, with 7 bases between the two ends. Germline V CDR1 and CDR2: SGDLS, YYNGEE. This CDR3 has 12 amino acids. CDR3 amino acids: CASSVGRGTQYF. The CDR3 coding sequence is TGTGCCAGCAGCGTAGGAAGAGGGACCCAGTACTTC.

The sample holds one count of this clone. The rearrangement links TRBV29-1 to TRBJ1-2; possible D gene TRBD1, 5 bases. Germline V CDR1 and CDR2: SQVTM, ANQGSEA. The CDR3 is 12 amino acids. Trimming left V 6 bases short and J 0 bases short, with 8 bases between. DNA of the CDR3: TGCAGCGTCTCACAGGCTAACTATGGCTACACCTTC. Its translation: CSVSQANYGYTF.

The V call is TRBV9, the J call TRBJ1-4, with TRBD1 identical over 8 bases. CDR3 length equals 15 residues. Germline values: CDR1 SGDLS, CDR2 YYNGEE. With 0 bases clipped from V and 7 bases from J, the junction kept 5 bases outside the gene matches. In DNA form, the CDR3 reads TGTGCCAGCAGCGTAGGGGCCAGGGGGCTTGAAAAACTGTTTTTT. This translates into CASSVGARGLEKLFF.

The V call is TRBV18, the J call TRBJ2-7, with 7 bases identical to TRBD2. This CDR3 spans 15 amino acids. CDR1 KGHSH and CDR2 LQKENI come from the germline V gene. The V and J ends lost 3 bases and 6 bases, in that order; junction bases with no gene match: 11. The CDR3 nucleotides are TGTGCCAGCTCACCGGGGCAGGGAGGGAACGGCGAGCAGTACTTC. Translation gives CASSPGQGGNGEQYF.

The CDR3 here is CASSPQGSNGYTF. The CDR3 DNA sequence: TGTGCCAGCTCACCACAGGGTTCGAATGGCTACACCTTC. The chain couples TRBV18 to TRBJ1-2; D not resolved. Germline V gene lookup returns CDR1 KGHSH and CDR2 LQKENI. V was trimmed by 1 base and J by 6 bases, leaving 9 bases between them. CDR3 length: 13 amino acids.

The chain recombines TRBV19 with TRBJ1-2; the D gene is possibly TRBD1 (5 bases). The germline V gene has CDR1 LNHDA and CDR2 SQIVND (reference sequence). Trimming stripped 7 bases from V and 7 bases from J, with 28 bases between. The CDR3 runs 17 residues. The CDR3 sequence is CASTPVAGTFPNFGYTF. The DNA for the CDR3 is TGTGCCAGTACTCCCGTGGCAGGGACCTTTCCTAATTTTGGCTACACCTTC.

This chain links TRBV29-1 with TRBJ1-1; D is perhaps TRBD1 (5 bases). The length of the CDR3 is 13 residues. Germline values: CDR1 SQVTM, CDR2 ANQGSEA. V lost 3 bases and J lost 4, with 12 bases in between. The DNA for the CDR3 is TGCAGCGTTGACTCGCGGGGGACCACTGAAGCTTTCTTT. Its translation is CSVDSRGTTEAFF.

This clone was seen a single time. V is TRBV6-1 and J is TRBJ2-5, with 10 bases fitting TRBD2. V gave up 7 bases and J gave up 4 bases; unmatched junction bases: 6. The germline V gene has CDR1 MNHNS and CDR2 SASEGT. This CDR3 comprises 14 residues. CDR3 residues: CASTSGGAGETQYF. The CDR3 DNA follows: TGTGCCAGCACGAGCGGGGGGGCGGGAGAGACCCAGTACTTC.

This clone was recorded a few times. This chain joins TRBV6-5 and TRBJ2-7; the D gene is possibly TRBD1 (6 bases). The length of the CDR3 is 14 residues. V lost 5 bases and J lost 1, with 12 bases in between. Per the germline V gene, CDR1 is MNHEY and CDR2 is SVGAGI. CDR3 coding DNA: TGTGCCAGCAGTCCAACAGGGTCATCCTACGAGCAGTACTTC. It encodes CASSPTGSSYEQYF.

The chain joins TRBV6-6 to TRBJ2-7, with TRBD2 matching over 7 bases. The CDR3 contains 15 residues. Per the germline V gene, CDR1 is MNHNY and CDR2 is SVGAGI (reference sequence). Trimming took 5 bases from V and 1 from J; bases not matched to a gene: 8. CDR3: CASSTQRDPSYEQYF. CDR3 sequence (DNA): TGTGCCAGCAGTACGCAGCGGGACCCTTCCTACGAGCAGTACTTC.

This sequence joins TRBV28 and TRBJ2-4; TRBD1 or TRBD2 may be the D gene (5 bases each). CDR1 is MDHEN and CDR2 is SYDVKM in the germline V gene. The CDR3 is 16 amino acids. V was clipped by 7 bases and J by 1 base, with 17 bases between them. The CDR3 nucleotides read TGTGCCAGCACCCCGGGACCCCCGGTGGCCAAAAACATTCAGTACTTC. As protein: CASTPGPPVAKNIQYF.

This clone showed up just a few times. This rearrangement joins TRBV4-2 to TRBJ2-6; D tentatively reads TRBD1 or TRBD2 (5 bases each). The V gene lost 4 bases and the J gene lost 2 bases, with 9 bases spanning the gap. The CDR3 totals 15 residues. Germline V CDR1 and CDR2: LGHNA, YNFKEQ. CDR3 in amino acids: CASSPGQAGANVLTF. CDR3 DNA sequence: TGTGCCAGCAGCCCGGGGCAGGCTGGGGCCAACGTCCTGACTTTC.

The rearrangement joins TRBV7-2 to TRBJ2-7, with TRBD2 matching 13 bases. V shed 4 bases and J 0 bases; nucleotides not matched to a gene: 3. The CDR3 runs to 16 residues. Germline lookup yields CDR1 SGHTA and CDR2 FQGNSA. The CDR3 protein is CASSSTSGGYSYEQYF. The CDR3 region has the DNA TGTGCCAGCAGCTCGACTAGCGGGGGGTACTCCTACGAGCAGTACTTC. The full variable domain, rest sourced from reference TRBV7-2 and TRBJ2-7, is GAGVSQSPSNKVTEKGKDVELRCDPISGHTALYWYRQSLGQGLEFLIYFQGNSAPDKSGLPSDRFSAERTGGSVSTLTIQRTQQEDSAVYLCASSSTSGGYSYEQYFGPGTRLTVT.

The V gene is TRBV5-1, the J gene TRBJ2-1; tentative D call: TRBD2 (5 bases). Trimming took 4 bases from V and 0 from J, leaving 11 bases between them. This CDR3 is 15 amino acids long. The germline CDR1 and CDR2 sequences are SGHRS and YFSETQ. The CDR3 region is CASSRELSSYNEQFF. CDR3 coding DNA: TGCGCCAGCAGCCGGGAACTAAGCTCCTACAATGAGCAGTTCTTC.

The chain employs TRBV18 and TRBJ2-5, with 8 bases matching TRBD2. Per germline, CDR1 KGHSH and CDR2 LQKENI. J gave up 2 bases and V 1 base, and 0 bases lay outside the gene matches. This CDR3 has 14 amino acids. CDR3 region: CASSPQRGQETQYF. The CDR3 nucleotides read TGTGCCAGCTCACCACAGCGGGGGCAAGAGACCCAGTACTTC.

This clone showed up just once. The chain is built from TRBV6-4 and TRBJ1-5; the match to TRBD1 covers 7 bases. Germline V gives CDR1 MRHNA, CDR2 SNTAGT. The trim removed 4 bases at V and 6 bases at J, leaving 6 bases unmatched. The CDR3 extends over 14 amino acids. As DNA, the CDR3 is TGTGCCAGCAGTGCCATGACAGGGAGTCAGCCCCAGCATTTT. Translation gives CASSAMTGSQPQHF.

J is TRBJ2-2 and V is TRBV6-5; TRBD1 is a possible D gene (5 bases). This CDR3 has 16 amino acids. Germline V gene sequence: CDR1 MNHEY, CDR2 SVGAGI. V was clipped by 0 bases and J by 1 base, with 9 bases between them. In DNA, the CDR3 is TGTGCCAGCAGTTACTCGCAGGGTTGGAACACCGGGGAGCTGTTTTTT. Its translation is CASSYSQGWNTGELFF.

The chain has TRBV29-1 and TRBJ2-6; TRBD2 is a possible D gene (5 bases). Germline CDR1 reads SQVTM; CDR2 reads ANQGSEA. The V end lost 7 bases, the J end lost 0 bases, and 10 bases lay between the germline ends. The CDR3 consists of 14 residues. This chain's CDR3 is CSAGDYSGANVLTF. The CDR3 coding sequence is TGCAGCGCAGGAGACTACTCTGGGGCCAACGTCCTGACTTTC. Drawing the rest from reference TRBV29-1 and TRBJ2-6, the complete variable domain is SAVISQKPSRDICQRGTSLTIQCQVDSQVTMMFWYRQQPGQSLTLIATANQGSEATYESGFVIDKFPISRPNLTFSTLTVSNMSPEDSSIYLCSAGDYSGANVLTFGAGSRLTVL.

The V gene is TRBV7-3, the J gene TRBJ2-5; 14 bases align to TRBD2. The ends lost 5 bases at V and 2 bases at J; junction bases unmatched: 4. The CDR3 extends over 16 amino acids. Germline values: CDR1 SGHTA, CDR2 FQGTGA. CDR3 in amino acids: CASSLGLAGGQETQYF. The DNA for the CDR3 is TGTGCCAGCAGCCTAGGACTAGCGGGAGGTCAAGAGACCCAGTACTTC.